This record looks at one T cell receptor beta chain sequence and its context. Original processing notes: Amplification with reference gene primers provided the estimates of nucleated cell counts. Assay used: immunoSEQ multiplex PCR; TCRdb lists only in-frame clones, some missing. The V and J calls and the clone size are those of that table, but D and trimming were determined from the DNA. The top ten hold around 4% of the sample, which has over 85,000 clones, 80% to 95% seen once. This sample was included in a study of blood T cell repertoires in COVID-19. Study details: COVID-19 samples from acute and convalescent phases originated in the United States, Italy and Spain. Nucleic acid was either cDNA or gDNA, and it came from T cells, B-cell-depleted T cells, or PBMCs.

V lost 3 bases and J lost 8; bases outside the gene matches: 17. The CDR3 loop spans 17 amino acids. Germline CDR1 is SNHLY and CDR2 is FYNNEI. This chain uses TRBV2 with TRBJ1-2; 8 nucleotides agree with TRBD1. The TCR comes from a man aged 18-30 years with acute or convalescent COVID-19. The material sequenced was peripheral blood. The CDR3 sequence is CASSEPGQVTAGGGYTF. CDR3 sequence (DNA): TGTGCCAGCAGTGAGCCGGGACAGGTGACCGCTGGGGGAGGCTACACCTTC.